Below, 19 T cell receptor beta chains from the same sample are listed, as sequenced in a study of radiotherapy plus CTLA-4 blockade in lung cancer. Some clones are missing from TCRdb's copy, which holds only in-frame ones; the method was immunoSEQ multiplex PCR. Seen here are 83,000 or so clones, roughly four fifths observed once, and the top ten hold 0.75% to 0.95%. The sample was peripheral blood, taken from a patient treated with radiotherapy plus ipilimumab. Source of these receptors: a human donor with non-small cell lung cancer who had stable disease on radiotherapy plus ipilimumab.

This chain uses TRBV6-5 with TRBJ1-6; no definite D call. The CDR3 is 13 amino acids. Trimming left V 1 base short and J 10 bases short, with 8 bases between. The V gene's germline CDR1 is MNHEY and CDR2 SVGAGI. Here the CDR3 reads CASSYYRESPLHF. CDR3 sequence (DNA): TGTGCCAGCAGTTACTACAGAGAATCACCCCTCCACTTT.

This clone has only one observation. The chain carries TRBV7-9 and TRBJ1-2, with TRBD1 matching over 9 bases. Trimming cost V 2 bases and J 0 bases; bases outside gene matches: 13. Looked up from germline, CDR1 is SEHNR and CDR2 is FQNEAQ (reference sequence). The CDR3 contains 19 residues. CDR3 DNA: TGTGCCAGCAGCTTATTAACCGGGACAGGGCTACCTACTAACTATGGCTACACCTTC. Its protein product is CASSLLTGTGLPTNYGYTF.

CDR3 sequence reads: CASSQFGGSSGNTIYF. For the CDR3, the DNA is TGCGCCAGCAGTCAATTCGGTGGAAGCTCTGGAAACACCATATATTTT. The chain joins TRBV23-1 to TRBJ1-3; D gene uncertain. TRBV23-1 is classed as an ORF, of uncertain function. The CDR3 totals 16 residues. Deletions cut 1 base from V and 0 bases from J, with 10 bases between.

The chain is built from TRBV2 and TRBJ2-7, with no clear D. There are 14 residues in the CDR3. Trimming cost V 2 bases and J 3 bases, with 11 bases left between them. Germline V lookup: CDR1 SNHLY, CDR2 FYNNEI. The CDR3 bases are TGTGCCAGCAGTGAAAGGCTAACAGTCTACGAGCAGTACTTC. This translates into CASSERLTVYEQYF.

The chain links TRBV18 to TRBJ1-5, with TRBD1 as a possible D gene (5 bases). Trimming shortened V by 2 bases and J by 2 bases, and 7 bases separated the two germline ends. Germline-derived CDR1 and CDR2 are KGHSH and LQKENI. CDR3 length equals 14 residues. CDR3 in DNA: TGTGCCAGCTCACCATCACAGGGCAATCAGCCCCAGCATTTT. Translating gives CASSPSQGNQPQHF.

The chain couples TRBV7-6 to TRBJ2-2; unclear D gene. Germline V gives CDR1 SGHVS, CDR2 FNYEAQ. This CDR3 has 16 amino acids. V was pared by 2 bases and J by 6 bases, with 16 bases between. CDR3 sequence reads: CASSLIPASQAGELFF. The CDR3 DNA sequence: TGTGCCAGCAGCTTAATCCCCGCTAGTCAGGCCGGGGAGCTGTTTTTT.

The chain combines TRBV9 with TRBJ2-7; no clear D gene. The V gene's germline CDR1 is SGDLS and CDR2 YYNGEE. The V end was cut by 0 bases, the J end by 4 bases, with 11 bases between. The CDR3 sequence is 14 residues long. CDR3 DNA: TGTGCCAGCAGCGTAGGGGAATACCTGTACGAGCAGTACTTC. Its translation: CASSVGEYLYEQYF. Using reference TRBV9 and TRBJ2-7 for the parts outside the CDR3, the full variable domain is DSGVTQTPKHLITATGQRVTLRCSPRSGDLSVYWYQQSLDQGLQFLIQYYNGEERAKGNILERFSAQQFPDLHSELNLSSLELGDSALYFCASSVGEYLYEQYFGPGTRLTVT.

On this clone itself: Additional DNA sequences in this sample encode the identical CDR3. This sequence joins TRBV30 and TRBJ2-7; 9 bases map to TRBD1. Germline assignment: CDR1 GTSNPN and CDR2 SVGIG (reference sequence). The trim removed 5 bases at V and 6 bases at J, leaving 8 bases unmatched. CDR3 size: 13 residues. CDR3 nucleotide sequence: TGTGCCTGGGGTCGGGACAGGGTGGGCGAGCAGTACTTC. Protein product: CAWGRDRVGEQYF.

This clone has a handful of counts. This chain joins TRBV5-4 and TRBJ1-4, with a tentative D call TRBD1 (5 bases). The CDR3 consists of 16 residues. Germline V gene data show CDR1 as SGHNT and CDR2 as YYREEE (reference sequence). V was pared by 4 bases and J by 0 bases, with 13 bases between. The CDR3 loop reads CASSPAGGATNEKLFF. The CDR3 DNA follows: TGTGCCAGCAGCCCCGCCGGGGGGGCAACTAATGAAAAACTGTTTTTT. The whole variable domain, filled in from reference TRBV5-4 and TRBJ1-4, reads ETGVTQSPTHLIKTRGQQVTLRCSSQSGHNTVSWYQQALGQGPQFIFQYYREEENGRGNFPPRFSGLQFPNYSSELNVNALELDDSALYLCASSPAGGATNEKLFFGSGTQLSVL.

The rearrangement links TRBV2 to TRBJ2-3; a possible D gene is TRBD2 (5 bases). This CDR3 comprises 16 residues. The V end lost 7 bases, the J end lost 3 bases, and 20 bases lay between the germline ends. CDR1 is SNHLY and CDR2 is FYNNEI in the germline V gene. CDR3 sequence: CASTLDFSPPTDTQYF. The CDR3 bases are TGTGCCAGCACTCTGGACTTTAGCCCCCCTACAGATACGCAGTATTTT. Full variable domain (missing parts from reference TRBV2 and TRBJ2-3): EPEVTQTPSHQVTQMGQEVILRCVPISNHLYFYWYRQILGQKVEFLVSFYNNEISEKSEIFDDQFSVERPDGSNFTLKIRSTKLEDSAMYFCASTLDFSPPTDTQYFGPGTRLTVL.

This clone was counted a few times. The rearrangement links TRBV19 to TRBJ2-2; D is ambiguous. CDR1 LNHDA and CDR2 SQIVND come from the germline V gene (reference sequence). This CDR3 comprises 13 residues. The germline V and J ends were trimmed by 4 bases and 3 bases, with 6 bases remaining between them. CDR3: CASSSGYTGELFF. As DNA, the CDR3 is TGTGCCAGTAGTAGCGGATACACCGGGGAGCTGTTTTTT.

V usage is TRBV5-4 and J usage is TRBJ1-1; D remains unclear. The V end lost 2 bases, the J end lost 0 bases, and 2 bases lay between the germline ends. CDR1 and CDR2 from the germline V gene are SGHNT and YYREEE (reference sequence). This CDR3 is 12 amino acids long. CDR3 protein: CASSFMNTEAFF. In nucleotides, the CDR3 is TGTGCCAGCAGCTTCATGAACACTGAAGCTTTCTTT.

The chain recombines TRBV2 with TRBJ1-1; TRBD1 matches at 7 bases. V was clipped by 2 bases and J by 2 bases; unmatched bases: 2. The CDR3 is made up of 14 amino acids. Germline V lookup: CDR1 SNHLY, CDR2 FYNNEI. The CDR3 coding sequence is TGTGCCAGCAGTGAAACAGGGGTTAACACTGAAGCTTTCTTT. Encoded protein: CASSETGVNTEAFF.

About this clone itself: The junction does not match germline at one end; this may be a read error. CDR3 DNA sequence: TGTGCTAGCAGCCCTTTGACAGGGATCGGGGAGCTGTTTTTT. Amino acids: CASSPLTGIGELFF. The gene calls are TRBV7-7 and TRBJ2-2, with TRBD1 identical over 7 bases. CDR3 length equals 14 residues. Germline CDR1 is SSHAT and CDR2 is FNYEAQ (reference sequence).

The chain is built from TRBV18 and TRBJ1-1, with unresolved D. The CDR3 loop spans 13 amino acids. Germline V gives CDR1 KGHSH, CDR2 LQKENI. V lost 3 bases and J lost 2, with 7 bases in between. CDR3 residues: CASSPNRNTEAFF. The CDR3 DNA reads as TGTGCCAGCTCACCTAACAGAAACACTGAAGCTTTCTTT.

The chain has TRBV5-1 and TRBJ2-5; TRBD2 matches at 14 bases. The J call may be faulty, since TRBJ2-7 better matches the DNA end. The CDR3 covers 18 residues. Germline loops: CDR1 SGHRS, CDR2 YFSETQ. This CDR3 is CASSLASGLAGGTYEQYF. CDR3 DNA sequence: TGCGCCAGCAGCTTGGCCAGTGGACTAGCGGGAGGAACCTACGAGCAGTACTTC.

This clone showed up just once. The V and J genes are TRBV20-1 and TRBJ2-1; no definite D call. V shed 6 bases and J shed 3 bases, with 6 bases lying between them. The CDR3 extends over 11 amino acids. CDR1 is DFQATT, CDR2 SNEGSKA, per germline (reference sequence). For the CDR3, the DNA is TGCAGTGCCTACAGCTACAATGAGCAGTTCTTC. This gives the protein CSAYSYNEQFF.

This clone was seen just once. The chain carries TRBV27 and TRBJ2-7, with D perhaps matching TRBD1 (6 bases). V was trimmed by 5 bases and J by 6 bases, leaving 20 bases between them. This CDR3 is 15 amino acids long. CDR1 is MNHEY, CDR2 SMNVEV, per germline (reference sequence). In DNA, the CDR3 is TGTGCCAGCAGTATCCCCAACAGGGCCCAGGGCGAGCAGTACTTC. Residues: CASSIPNRAQGEQYF.

The CDR3 reads CARHGGRNNSPLHF. CDR3 nucleotides: TGTGCCAGGCACGGGGGGCGCAACAATTCACCCCTCCACTTT. This chain joins TRBV2 and TRBJ1-6, with a possible D match to TRBD1 (6 bases). From germline, CDR1 is SNHLY and CDR2 FYNNEI. Trimming removed 9 bases at V and 7 bases at J, with 16 bases between. This CDR3 has 14 amino acids.